This T cell receptor beta chain was captured in a study of control samples from healthy donors and cancer patients. Per the germline V gene, CDR1 is MNHEY and CDR2 is SVGAGI. Deletions cut 2 bases from V and 3 bases from J, with 7 bases between. The CDR3 runs 13 residues. Some clones are missing from TCRdb's copy, which holds only in-frame ones; the method was immunoSEQ multiplex PCR. Here the sample spans around 75,000 clones, about 80% being singletons. This receptor was taken from a man in his forties or fifties in good health. Sequenced material: blood. The chain couples TRBV6-5 to TRBJ1-2; weak D call: TRBD1 (6 bases). CDR3 sequence: CASSYTGHYGYTF. CDR3 DNA: TGTGCCAGCAGTTACACAGGGCACTATGGCTACACCTTC.